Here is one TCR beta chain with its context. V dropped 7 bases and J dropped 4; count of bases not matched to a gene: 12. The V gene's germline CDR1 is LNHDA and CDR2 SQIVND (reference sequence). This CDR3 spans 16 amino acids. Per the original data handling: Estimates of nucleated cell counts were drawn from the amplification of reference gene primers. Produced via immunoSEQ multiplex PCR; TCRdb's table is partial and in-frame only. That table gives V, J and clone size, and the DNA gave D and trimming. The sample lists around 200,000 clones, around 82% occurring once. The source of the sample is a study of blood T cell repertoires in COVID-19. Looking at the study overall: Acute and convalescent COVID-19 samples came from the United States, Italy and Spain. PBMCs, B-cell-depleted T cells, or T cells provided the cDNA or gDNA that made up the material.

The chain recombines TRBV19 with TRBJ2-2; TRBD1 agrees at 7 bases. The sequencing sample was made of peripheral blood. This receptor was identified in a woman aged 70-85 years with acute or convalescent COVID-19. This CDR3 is CASIPDRDVGTGELFF. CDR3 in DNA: TGTGCCAGTATCCCCGACAGGGATGTGGGCACCGGGGAGCTGTTTTTT.